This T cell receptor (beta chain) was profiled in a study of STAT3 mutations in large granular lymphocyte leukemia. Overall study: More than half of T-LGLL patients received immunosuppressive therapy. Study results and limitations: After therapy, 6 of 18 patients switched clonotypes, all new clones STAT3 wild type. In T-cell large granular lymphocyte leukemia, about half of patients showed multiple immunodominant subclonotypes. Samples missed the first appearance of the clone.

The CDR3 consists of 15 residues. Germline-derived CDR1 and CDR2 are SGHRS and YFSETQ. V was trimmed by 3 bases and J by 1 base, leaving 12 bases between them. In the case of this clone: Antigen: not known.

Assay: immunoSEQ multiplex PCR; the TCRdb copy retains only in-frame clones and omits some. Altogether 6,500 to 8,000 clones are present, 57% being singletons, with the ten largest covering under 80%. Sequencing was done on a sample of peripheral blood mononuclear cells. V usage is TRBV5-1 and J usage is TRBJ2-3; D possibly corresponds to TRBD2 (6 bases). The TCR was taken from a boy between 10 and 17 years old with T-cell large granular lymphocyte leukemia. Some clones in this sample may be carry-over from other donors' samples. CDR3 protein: CASSSFGGGTDTQYF. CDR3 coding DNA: TGCGCCAGCAGCTCCTTCGGAGGGGGCACAGATACGCAGTATTTT.